This T cell receptor beta chain was profiled in a study of T cell repertoires in cytomegalovirus infection. Study-wide context: Evidence of both CMV infection and a matching HLA type came from public TCR beta signatures.

Each CDR3 protein gets one entry after TCRdb re-called the reads with MiXCR. Among approximately 550,000 distinct CDR3 sequences, approximately 15% were seen once, and the ten largest hold around 25%. The sequencing input was CD8+ T cells from PBMCs. The receptor comes from a human donor in good health (CMV status not recorded). Some clones in this sample may be carry-over from other donors' samples.

CDR3 loop: CASSPRESGYNEQFF. The DNA of the CDR3 is TGTGCCAGCAGCCCCCGTGAGTCGGGTTACAATGAGCAGTTCTTC. The V and J genes are TRBV9 and TRBJ2-1; D ambiguous. The ends were cut back, 4 bases at V and 4 bases at J, with 15 bases in the middle. This CDR3 has 15 amino acids. CDR1 and CDR2 (germline): SGDLS, YYNGEE.